The present TCR beta chain was sequenced within a study of Ad26.COV2.S vaccination and SARS-CoV-2 variants (dated by TCRdb to about 2021). Broadly, across the study: Donors in the vaccine arm were drawn from COV1001, a multicentre, randomized, double-blind, placebo-controlled phase I-IIa trial testing Ad26.COV2.S in healthy adults. The TCR-sequenced set comprised about 30 samples: some 20 Ad26.COV2.S vaccine recipients, 5 placebo recipients and 8 SARS-CoV-2 convalescent individuals. Ad26.COV2.S was given intramuscularly at 5x10^10 or 1x10^11 viral particles, as a single shot or as two shots 56 days apart. TCRbeta repertoire sequencing served as the tool for gauging how specific and how broad the SARS-CoV-2-reactive T cell receptors were following Ad26.COV2.S vaccination. Blinding of investigators to trial group allocation was maintained during experiments and outcome assessment. Participants in the trial were split at random into five groups of five each, receiving low-dose or high-dose Ad26.COV2.S once or twice, or else placebo on both occasions. Overall results and qualifications from the work: Substantial breadth of spike-specific CD8+ and CD4+ T cell responses was reported after vaccination. The authors noted that total T cell responses may have been underestimated by the TCR breadth and depth analyses. Compared with placebo recipients, Ad26.COV2.S recipients showed higher spike-specific TCR breadth (P = 0.0014). The study was not powered to compare responses between vaccine doses or regimens. Vaccine and placebo recipients had similar non-spike TCR breadth, a finding consistent with the vaccine containing only spike.

The CDR3 covers 11 residues, taking in both the cysteine and the phenylalanine. Only CDR3 DNA is held: 33 bases, read in frame from base 1. Via the germline V gene (reference sequence), CDR1 is LNHDA and CDR2 SQIVND. A distance of 5 bases separates the germline ends of V and J, which lose 1 base and 7 bases respectively. TCRbeta CDR3 regions were sequenced with the immunoSEQ Assay. After extraction, genomic DNA underwent amplification by bias-controlled multiplex PCR, followed by high-throughput sequencing. As for the original processing: To quantify the absolute abundance of every unique TCRbeta CDR3 region, sequences were collapsed and filtered. T cell fraction was estimated by normalization of TCRbeta template counts to usable DNA, with usable DNA being measured through amplification of reference genes present in all nucleated cells. Repertoire TCRs were annotated as SARS-CoV-2-specific when V gene, CDR3 amino acid sequence and J gene were exactly matched to a known reactive TCR set. The reference SARS-CoV-2 TCR set came from MIRA and was filtered for enrichment in COVID-19-positive ImmuneCODE repertoires, removing public or cross-reactive TCRs. Based on the MIRA antigens, annotated TCRs were further analysed at the level of specific ORF or position within ORF. Depth was the summed frequency of annotated unique rearrangements, while breadth was defined as annotated unique rearrangements over total unique productive rearrangements. Two-sided Wilcoxon rank-sum tests were applied when comparing TCR breadth between groups. This is the immuneACCESS table as TCRdb keeps it, with only in-frame sequences that have V and J called. A part of the clones is gone; compared with another copy, unresolved V genes explain less than half, and the rest is unexplained. That table supplies the V and J calls and clone size; D and trimming were determined from the DNA. Recorded for this sample are a few hundred thousand clones; 83% of them occurred a single time. The ten largest clones capture around 7% of the sample.

The treatment or condition label on this specimen signifies: around 19 received Ad26.COV2.S at low or high dose, single or two shots; five or six received placebo; per-sample allocation not given. Repertoires of vaccine and placebo recipients were sequenced from samples collected on day 63 after the first injection. Between 29 July and 7 August 2020, Cohort 1b enrolled about two dozen adults aged 18-55 years at one site in Boston, USA. Ad26.COV2.S was a replication-incompetent adenovirus type 26 vector expressing a prefusion-stabilized SARS-CoV-2 spike protein from the original Wuhan strain. A note on this clone: Which antigen it targets is not known. The sample holds no much larger clone one base away, and base qualities are not on file.

The sequencing used peripheral blood, collected in a trial of Ad26.COV2.S vaccine versus placebo. This sequence originates from a person aged 18-65 years who received the Ad26.COV2.S COVID-19 vaccine or a placebo. This chain is built from TRBV19 and TRBJ2-7; too little of a D gene remains to name it. The CDR3 reads CASSIASEQYF. The bases read TGTGCCAGTAGTATAGCGAGTGAGCAGTACTTC.